The 8 T cell receptor beta chains given below trace back to one sample, sequenced in a study of T cell repertoires in cytomegalovirus infection. One entry per CDR3 protein, called by TCRdb with MiXCR from the reads. The sample has roughly 100,000 distinct CDR3 sequences; 16% are singletons. The sequencing input was PBMCs. These receptors were obtained from a human donor in good health (CMV status not recorded). Some clones in this sample may be carry-over from other donors' samples.

This clonotype was recorded at least ten times. This sequence joins TRBV28 and TRBJ2-3; a possible D gene is TRBD1 (6 bases). The CDR3 spans 15 residues. Per the germline V gene, CDR1 is MDHEN and CDR2 is SYDVKM. V lost 5 bases and J 5 bases, leaving 17 bases between the germline ends. This CDR3 is CASSTGGAGVDTQYF. The CDR3 nucleotides are TGTGCCAGCAGTACGGGTGGGGCAGGGGTAGATACGCAGTATTTT.

On this clonotype itself: With a much larger clone just one base away, this may be a read error. The CDR3 DNA sequence: TGTGCCAGTAGTCCCTGGGACAGCTCTAACTATGGCTACACCTTC. Its protein is CASSPWDSSNYGYTF. The genes are TRBV19 and TRBJ1-2; 7 bases fit TRBD1. The J segment lost 0 bases and the V segment lost 5 bases, leaving 6 bases of the junction unmatched. The CDR3 is 15 residues long. The germline gives CDR1 LNHDA, CDR2 SQIVND (reference sequence).

This clonotype came up many times. The V gene is TRBV7-2, the J gene TRBJ1-5; a possible D gene is TRBD1 (6 bases). The CDR3 has 14 amino acids. Germline V gene data show CDR1 as SGHTA and CDR2 as FQGNSA. Trimming cost V 2 bases and J 5 bases, with 10 bases left between them. The CDR3 here is CASSLSQGYQPQHF. The CDR3 nucleotides read TGTGCCAGCAGCTTATCACAGGGTTATCAGCCCCAGCATTTT. The full variable domain, completed using reference TRBV7-2 and TRBJ1-5, is GAGVSQSPSNKVTEKGKDVELRCDPISGHTALYWYRQSLGQGLEFLIYFQGNSAPDKSGLPSDRFSAERTGGSVSTLTIQRTQQEDSAVYLCASSLSQGYQPQHFGDGTRLSIL.

This clonotype has a count of ten or more. The V call is TRBV28, the J call TRBJ1-5, with 8 bases matching TRBD1. The germline V gene has CDR1 MDHEN and CDR2 SYDVKM. The CDR3 has 15 residues. V was clipped by 6 bases and J by 2 bases; unmatched bases: 6. The CDR3 DNA sequence: TGTGCCAGCAGAGGACAGGGAATGGGCAATCAGCCCCAGCATTTT. Encoded protein: CASRGQGMGNQPQHF.

This clonotype was counted a few times. V usage is TRBV2 and J usage is TRBJ2-5, with 9 bases lining up with TRBD2. CDR1 is SNHLY and CDR2 is FYNNEI in the germline V gene. The CDR3 runs 15 residues. The V gene end was trimmed by 2 bases and the J gene end by 5 bases; junction bases not matched to a gene: 6. As DNA, the CDR3 is TGTGCCAGCAGTGAACTAGCGGGGACCCAGGAGACCCAGTACTTC. Protein sequence: CASSELAGTQETQYF.

The sample holds a few counts of this clonotype. CDR3 bases: TGTGCCACCAGGGGCTGGGGCAATGAGCAGTTCTTC. Translating it yields CATRGWGNEQFF. The chain couples TRBV24-1 to TRBJ2-1; no clear D. Germline lookup yields CDR1 KGHDR and CDR2 SFDVKD. V was clipped by 7 bases and J by 6 bases, with 9 bases between them. The CDR3 extends over 12 amino acids.

This chain connects TRBV20-1 to TRBJ1-1; 7 bases agree with TRBD1. CDR1 is DFQATT and CDR2 is SNEGSKA in the germline V gene (reference sequence). V was clipped by 2 bases and J by 1 base; unmatched bases: 10. The CDR3 loop spans 16 amino acids. In nucleotides, the CDR3 is TGCAGTGCTAGACCCTTGGTTAGGACAGGGAACACTGAAGCTTTCTTT. Translating gives CSARPLVRTGNTEAFF.

This clonotype was seen a few times. A much bigger clone sits one base away, suggesting this may be a read error. This sequence joins TRBV7-9 and TRBJ1-1, with 11 nucleotides matching TRBD1. The CDR3 is made up of 14 amino acids. From germline, CDR1 is SEHNR and CDR2 FQNEAQ (reference sequence). The junction had 2 bases not matched to a gene; V was cut back by 1 base and J by 7 bases. The CDR3 spells CASSLGTGGNEAFF. In nucleotides, the CDR3 is TGTGCCAGCAGCTTAGGGACAGGGGGCAATGAAGCTTTCTTT.